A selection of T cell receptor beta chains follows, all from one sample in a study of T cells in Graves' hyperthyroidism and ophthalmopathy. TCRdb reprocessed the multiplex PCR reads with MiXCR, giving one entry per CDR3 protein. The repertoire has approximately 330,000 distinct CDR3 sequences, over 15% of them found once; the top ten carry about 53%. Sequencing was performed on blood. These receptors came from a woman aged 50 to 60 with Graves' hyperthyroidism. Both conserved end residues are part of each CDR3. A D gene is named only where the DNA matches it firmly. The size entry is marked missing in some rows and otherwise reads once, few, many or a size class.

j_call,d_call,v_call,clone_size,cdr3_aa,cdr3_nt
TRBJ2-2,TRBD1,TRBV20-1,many,CSAFAHDRGDTGELFF,TGCAGTGCTTTTGCCCACGACAGGGGGGACACCGGGGAGCTGTTTTTT
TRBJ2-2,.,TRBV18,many,CASSPRDGELFF,TGTGCCAGCTCACCACGTGACGGGGAGCTGTTTTTT
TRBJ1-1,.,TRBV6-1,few,CASSEDRQGTEAFF,TGTGCCAGCAGTGAAGACAGGCAGGGCACTGAAGCTTTCTTT
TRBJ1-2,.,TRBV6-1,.,CASSETVNYGYTF,TGTGCCAGCAGTGAGACAGTTAACTATGGCTACACCTTC
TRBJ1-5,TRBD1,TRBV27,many,CASSRTGENQPQHF,TGTGCCAGCAGCCGAACAGGGGAGAATCAGCCCCAGCATTTT
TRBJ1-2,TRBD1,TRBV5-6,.,CASSFGQGALGYTF,TGTGCCAGCAGCTTCGGACAGGGGGCACTCGGCTACACCTTC
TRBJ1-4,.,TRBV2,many,CASVLNEKLFF,TGTGCCAGCGTCCTTAATGAAAAACTGTTTTTT
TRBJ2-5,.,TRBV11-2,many,CASSPLGRGETQYF,TGTGCCAGCAGCCCACTAGGGAGGGGGGAGACCCAGTACTTC
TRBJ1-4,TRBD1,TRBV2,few,CASRKDRASEKLFF,TGTGCCAGCAGAAAGGACAGGGCCAGTGAAAAACTGTTTTTT
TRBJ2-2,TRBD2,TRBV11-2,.,CASSKLAGDTGELFF,TGTGCCAGCAGCAAACTAGCGGGAGACACCGGGGAGCTGTTTTTT
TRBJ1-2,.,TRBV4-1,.,CASSHPVSRGPAYGYTF,TGCGCCAGCAGCCATCCTGTATCACGCGGGCCAGCCTATGGCTACACCTTC
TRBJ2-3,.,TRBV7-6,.,CASSSLGGGPTDTQYF,TGTGCCAGCAGCTCATTAGGGGGAGGGCCCACAGATACGCAGTATTTT
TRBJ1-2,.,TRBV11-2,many,CASSLGSIYGYTF,TGTGCCAGCAGCTTAGGGTCGATCTATGGCTACACCTTC
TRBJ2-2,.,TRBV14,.,CASSQEFRHGELFF,TGTGCCAGCAGCCAAGAATTCAGACACGGGGAGCTGTTTTTT
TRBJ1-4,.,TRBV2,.,CASSETGPDEKLFF,TGTGCCAGCAGTGAGACAGGCCCTGATGAAAAACTGTTTTTT
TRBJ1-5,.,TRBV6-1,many,CASTLAQGSNQPQHF,TGTGCCAGCACGTTAGCCCAAGGTAGCAATCAGCCCCAGCATTTT
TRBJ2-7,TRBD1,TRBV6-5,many,CASSYSGTGEQYF,TGTGCCAGCAGTTACTCGGGGACAGGCGAGCAGTACTTC
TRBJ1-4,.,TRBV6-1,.,CASSHDKGPSTNEKLFF,TGTGCCAGCAGCCACGACAAGGGGCCCTCGACTAATGAAAAACTGTTTTTT
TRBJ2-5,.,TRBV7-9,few,CASSLGGGTETQYF,TGTGCCAGCAGCTTAGGGGGGGGCACAGAGACCCAGTACTTC
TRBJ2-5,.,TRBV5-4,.,CASSVGLAFQETQYF,TGTGCCAGCAGCGTGGGGCTAGCCTTCCAAGAGACCCAGTACTTC
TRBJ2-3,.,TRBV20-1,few,CSARGAGPQGADTQYF,TGCAGTGCCCGGGGGGCGGGACCCCAGGGCGCAGATACGCAGTATTTT
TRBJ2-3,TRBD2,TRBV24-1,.,CATSDSGLATGDTQYF,TGTGCCACCAGTGACTCTGGACTAGCGACTGGCGATACGCAGTATTTT
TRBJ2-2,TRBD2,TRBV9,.,CASSVGGGGNTGELFF,TGTGCCAGCAGCGTAGGGGGCGGGGGGAACACCGGGGAGCTGTTTTTT
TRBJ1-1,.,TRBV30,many,CAWSPTGSEAFF,TGTGCCTGGAGTCCAACAGGCTCTGAAGCTTTCTTT
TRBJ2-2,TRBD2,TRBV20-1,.,CSAQPQAGTNTGELFF,TGCAGTGCCCAACCCCAAGCGGGAACGAACACCGGGGAGCTGTTTTTT
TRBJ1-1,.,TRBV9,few,CASSVEGEMNTEAFF,TGTGCCAGCAGCGTTGAGGGAGAAATGAACACTGAAGCTTTCTTT
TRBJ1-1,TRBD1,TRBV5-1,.,CASNQQGDTEAFF,TGCGCCAGCAACCAACAGGGGGACACTGAAGCTTTCTTT
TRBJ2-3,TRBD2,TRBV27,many,CASSLGLAGVDTDTQYF,TGTGCCAGCAGTCTAGGACTAGCGGGGGTCGACACAGATACGCAGTATTTT
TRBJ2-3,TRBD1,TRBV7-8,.,CASSRGTGTGGGSDTQYF,TGTGCCAGCAGCCGGGGAACCGGGACAGGGGGTGGGTCAGATACGCAGTATTTT
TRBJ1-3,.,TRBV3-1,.,CASSQGASGGNTIYF,TGTGCCAGCAGCCAAGGCGCCAGTGGTGGAAACACCATATATTTT
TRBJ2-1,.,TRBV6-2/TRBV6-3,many,CASSSGYNEQFF,TGTGCCAGCAGTTCAGGGTACAATGAGCAGTTCTTC
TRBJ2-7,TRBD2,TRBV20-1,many,CSARVTRETGLAYEQYF,TGCAGTGCTAGAGTCACCCGAGAAACGGGACTAGCCTACGAGCAGTACTTC
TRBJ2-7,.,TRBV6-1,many,CASTPGGGYEQYF,TGTGCCAGCACGCCAGGCGGAGGCTACGAGCAGTACTTC
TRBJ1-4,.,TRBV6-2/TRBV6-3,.,CASSDSRTKLFF,TGTGCCAGCAGCGACAGTAGGACAAAACTGTTTTTT
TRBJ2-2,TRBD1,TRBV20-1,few,CSALPLFRTGKDGELFF,TGCAGTGCTCTCCCCCTCTTCCGGACAGGGAAGGACGGGGAGCTGTTTTTT
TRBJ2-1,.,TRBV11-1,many,CASSPQVAADYNEQFF,TGTGCCAGCAGCCCCCAGGTAGCAGCAGACTACAATGAGCAGTTCTTC